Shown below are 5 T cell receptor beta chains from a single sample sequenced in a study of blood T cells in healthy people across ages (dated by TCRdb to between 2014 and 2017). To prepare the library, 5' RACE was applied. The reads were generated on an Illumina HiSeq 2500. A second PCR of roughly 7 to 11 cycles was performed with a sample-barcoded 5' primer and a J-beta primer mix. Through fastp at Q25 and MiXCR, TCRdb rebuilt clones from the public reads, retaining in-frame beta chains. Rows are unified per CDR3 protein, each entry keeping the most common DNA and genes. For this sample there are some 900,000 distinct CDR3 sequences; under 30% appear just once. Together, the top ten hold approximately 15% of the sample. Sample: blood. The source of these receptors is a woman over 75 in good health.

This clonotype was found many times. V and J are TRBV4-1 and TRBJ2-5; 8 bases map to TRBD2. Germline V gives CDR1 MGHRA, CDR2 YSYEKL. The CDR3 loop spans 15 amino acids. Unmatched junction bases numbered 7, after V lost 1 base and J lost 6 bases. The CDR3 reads CASSQGSSGGKTQYF. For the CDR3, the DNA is TGCGCCAGCAGCCAAGGCTCCAGCGGGGGTAAGACCCAGTACTTC.

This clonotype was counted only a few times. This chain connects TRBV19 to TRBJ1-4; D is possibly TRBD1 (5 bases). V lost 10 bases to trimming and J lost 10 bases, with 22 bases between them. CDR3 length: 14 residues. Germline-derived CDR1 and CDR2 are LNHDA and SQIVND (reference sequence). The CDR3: CATEDAQVKGKLFF. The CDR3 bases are TGTGCCACCGAGGATGCACAGGTGAAGGGAAAACTGTTTTTT.

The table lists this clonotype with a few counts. The CDR3 DNA reads as TGTGCCAGCTCACCTACCACCCGGAGAGGGGATGGCTACACCTTC. Protein sequence: CASSPTTRRGDGYTF. J is TRBJ1-2 and V is TRBV18, with D possibly matching TRBD1 (5 bases). CDR3 length: 15 residues. Germline loops: CDR1 KGHSH, CDR2 LQKENI. V was trimmed by 3 bases and J by 6 bases, leaving 17 bases between them.

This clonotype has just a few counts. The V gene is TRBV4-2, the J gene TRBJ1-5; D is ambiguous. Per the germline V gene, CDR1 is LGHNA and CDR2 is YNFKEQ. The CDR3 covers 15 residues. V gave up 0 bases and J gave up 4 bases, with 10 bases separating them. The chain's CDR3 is CASSQDLGTNQPQHF. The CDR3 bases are TGTGCCAGCAGCCAAGATCTTGGCACTAATCAGCCCCAGCATTTT.

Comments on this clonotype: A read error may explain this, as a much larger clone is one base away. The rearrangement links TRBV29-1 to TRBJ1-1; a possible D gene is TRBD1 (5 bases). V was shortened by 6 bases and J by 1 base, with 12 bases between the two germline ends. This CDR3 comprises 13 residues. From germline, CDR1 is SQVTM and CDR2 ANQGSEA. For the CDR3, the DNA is TGCAGCGTAAACAGCGGGGGGAACACTGAAGCTTTCTTT. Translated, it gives CSVNSGGNTEAFF.